A selection of T cell receptor beta chains follows, all from one sample in a study of beta chain features in type 1 diabetes. Method: immunoSEQ multiplex PCR; TCRdb's copy keeps in-frame clones and lacks some. The sample contains a few hundred thousand clones, 30% of which appear only once. The material sequenced was naive CD4+ T cells from blood. Every receptor here comes from a man younger than 35 in good health. Each CDR3 is given with its conserved first and last residue. D genes are given only for firm matches. Size is stated for part of the rows, as once, few or many counts, or as a class when the clone is expanded.

V	size	J	D	DNA	CDR3
TRBV4-3	few	TRBJ2-7	.	TGCGCCAGCAGCCAAGTCCTCAGGGCCGAGCAGTACTTC	CASSQVLRAEQYF
TRBV20-1	once	TRBJ1-2	.	TGCAGTGCGGCACAGGGCTATGGCTACACCTTC	CSAAQGYGYTF
TRBV7-9	few	TRBJ2-1	.	TGTGCCAGCAGCTTGGACCGGGACCATGAGCAGTTCTTC	CASSLDRDHEQFF
TRBV6-5	few	TRBJ2-3	.	TGTGCCAGCAGTGCCGACAGGATCTCAGATACGCAGTATTTT	CASSADRISDTQYF
TRBV25-1	few	TRBJ1-1	.	TGTGCCAGCAGCCACGGACTTGGGGCTGAAGCTTTCTTT	CASSHGLGAEAFF
TRBV28	.	TRBJ1-1	.	TGTGCCAGCTCGGTGGGATACACTGAAGCTTTCTTT	CASSVGYTEAFF
TRBV30	few	TRBJ2-2	TRBD2	TGTGCCTGGAGTAGCCCGGGACTAGCGGGAAGTGTTGGGCTGTTTTTT	CAWSSPGLAGSVGLFF
TRBV7-9	.	TRBJ2-1	TRBD2	TGTGCCAGCAGCTTAGTACTAGCGGGTGAGCAGTTCTTC	CASSLVLAGEQFF
TRBV11-2	.	TRBJ2-3	.	TGTGCCAGCAGCTTAGAGGGGGTTAGCACAGATACGCAGTATTTT	CASSLEGVSTDTQYF
TRBV15	.	TRBJ2-2	.	TGTGCCACCAGCAGAGTCAGTATCACCGGGGAGCTGTTTTTT	CATSRVSITGELFF
TRBV7-7	.	TRBJ2-5	.	TGTGCCAGCAGCCAAGACGGAAGGCAAGAGACCCAGTACTTC	CASSQDGRQETQYF
TRBV7-2	few	TRBJ2-3	.	TGTGCCAGCAGCCTCGGTACAGATACGCAGTATTTT	CASSLGTDTQYF
TRBV30	few	TRBJ2-5	.	TGTGCCTGGGGGGTGACTGCCTTCGCCCAGTACTTC	CAWGVTAFAQYF
TRBV7-9	.	TRBJ2-1	.	TGTGCCAGGGGTCCCTGGGGAGGCTCCTACAATGAGCAGTTCTTC	CARGPWGGSYNEQFF
TRBV30	.	TRBJ2-1	TRBD2	TGTGCCTGGAGTCAACTAGCGATCTACAATGAGCAGTTCTTC	CAWSQLAIYNEQFF
TRBV27	few	TRBJ1-5	.	TGTGCCAGCAGTTTAGGCGGGGCCGGGGCCCAGCATTTT	CASSLGGAGAQHF
TRBV28	.	TRBJ2-7	.	TGTGCCAGCAGTGTTTTATCCTCCTACGAGCAGTACTTC	CASSVLSSYEQYF
TRBV7-9	few	TRBJ1-1	.	TGTGCCAGCAGCTTAGCACGGGGTGTACTAACTGAAGCTTTCTTT	CASSLARGVLTEAFF
TRBV5-4	once	TRBJ2-7	.	TGTGCCAGCAGCGGGGAAGCAGGACCCGCCTACGAGCAGTACTTC	CASSGEAGPAYEQYF
TRBV9	.	TRBJ1-4	.	TGTGCCAGCAGCTTGGACATTACCGAAAAACTGTTTTTT	CASSLDITEKLFF
TRBV30	.	TRBJ1-5	.	TGTGCCTGGAGTGGGGACCGGGGTCAGCCCCAGCATTTT	CAWSGDRGQPQHF
TRBV6-6	.	TRBJ2-7	TRBD1	TGTGCCAGCAGAGAACCAGGGGGCTTACAAGAGCAGTACTTC	CASREPGGLQEQYF
TRBV14	few	TRBJ1-2	.	TGTGCCAGCAGCCAAGATTTGGCAGGGAGGTCCTATGGCTACACCTTC	CASSQDLAGRSYGYTF
TRBV7-2	few	TRBJ2-1	.	TGTGCCAGCAGCCCTCCCGAGAGGGATGAGCAGTTCTTC	CASSPPERDEQFF
TRBV11-2	.	TRBJ2-7	.	TGTGCCAGCAGCTCGGGACACCTCTCCTACGAGCAGTACTTC	CASSSGHLSYEQYF
TRBV15	few	TRBJ2-6	.	TGTGCCACCAGCAGAGAACCTGGGGCCAACGTCCTGACTTTC	CATSREPGANVLTF
TRBV5-1	.	TRBJ2-7	.	TGCGCCAGCAGCTTGGAGGGCTCCTACGAGCAGTACTTC	CASSLEGSYEQYF